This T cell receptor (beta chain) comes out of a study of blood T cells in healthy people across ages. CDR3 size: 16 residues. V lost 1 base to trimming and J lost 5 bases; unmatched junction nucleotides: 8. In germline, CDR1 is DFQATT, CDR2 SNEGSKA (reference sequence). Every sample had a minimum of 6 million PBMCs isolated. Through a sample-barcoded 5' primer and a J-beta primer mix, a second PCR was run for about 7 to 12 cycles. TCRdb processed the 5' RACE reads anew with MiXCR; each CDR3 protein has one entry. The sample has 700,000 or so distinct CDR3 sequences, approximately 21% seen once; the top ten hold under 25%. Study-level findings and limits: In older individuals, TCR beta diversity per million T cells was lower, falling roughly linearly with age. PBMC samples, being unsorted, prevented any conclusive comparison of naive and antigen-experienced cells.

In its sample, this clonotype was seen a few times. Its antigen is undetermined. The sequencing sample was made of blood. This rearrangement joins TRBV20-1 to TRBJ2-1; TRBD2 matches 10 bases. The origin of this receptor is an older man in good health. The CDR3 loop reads CSARGHGLAANNEQFF. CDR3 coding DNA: TGCAGTGCTAGAGGGCACGGACTAGCGGCAAACAATGAGCAGTTCTTC.